The rows below give T cell receptor beta chains drawn from one sample of a study of cytomegalovirus exposure and HLA in healthy donors. The repertoire was sequenced with immunoSEQ multiplex PCR; TCRdb's copy has only in-frame clones and lacks some. The sample records under 130,000 clones, around 84% being singletons. Material: PBMCs. All receptors come from a young man in good health and CMV-seronegative. Each CDR3 is given with its conserved first and last residue. Fields, in order: clone size, J gene, D gene, V gene, CDR3 protein, CDR3 DNA. A D gene is named only where the DNA matches it firmly. The size of a clone is reported for some rows only, either as once, few or many, or as a class for expanded clones.

clone_size: once; j_call: TRBJ2-1; d_call: TRBD2; v_call: TRBV6-5; cdr3_aa: CASRTSHNEQFF; cdr3_nt: TGTGCCAGCAGGACTAGCCACAATGAGCAGTTCTTC
clone_size: -; j_call: TRBJ1-4; d_call: TRBD1; v_call: TRBV6-4; cdr3_aa: CASSQRDRGPRPKLFF; cdr3_nt: TGTGCCAGCAGCCAGCGGGACAGGGGCCCCAGGCCAAAACTGTTTTTT
clone_size: -; j_call: TRBJ1-2; d_call: -; v_call: TRBV6-1; cdr3_aa: CASSERAEVYGYTF; cdr3_nt: TGTGCCAGCAGTGAAAGGGCGGAGGTCTATGGCTACACCTTC
clone_size: few; j_call: TRBJ1-1; d_call: TRBD1; v_call: TRBV29-1; cdr3_aa: CSHAGGTNTEAFF; cdr3_nt: TGCAGCCATGCAGGGGGAACGAACACTGAAGCTTTCTTT
clone_size: few; j_call: TRBJ1-5; d_call: -; v_call: TRBV6-1; cdr3_aa: CASSEAHGSNQPQHF; cdr3_nt: TGTGCCAGCAGTGAAGCTCACGGTAGCAATCAGCCCCAGCATTTT
clone_size: -; j_call: TRBJ2-1; d_call: -; v_call: TRBV19; cdr3_aa: CASCPNRDNEQFF; cdr3_nt: TGTGCCAGTTGTCCTAACCGGGACAATGAGCAGTTCTTC
clone_size: -; j_call: TRBJ1-5; d_call: -; v_call: TRBV15; cdr3_aa: CATSRPGPVLPQHF; cdr3_nt: TGTGCCACCAGCAGACCGGGTCCAGTCCTTCCTCAGCATTTT
clone_size: few; j_call: TRBJ1-1; d_call: TRBD1; v_call: TRBV29-1; cdr3_aa: CSAWDRGITEAFF; cdr3_nt: TGCAGCGCCTGGGACAGGGGGATAACTGAAGCTTTCTTT
clone_size: -; j_call: TRBJ2-6; d_call: -; v_call: TRBV2; cdr3_aa: CASSASSGANVLTF; cdr3_nt: TGTGCCAGCAGTGCATCCTCTGGGGCCAACGTCCTGACTTTC
clone_size: -; j_call: TRBJ1-2; d_call: -; v_call: TRBV9; cdr3_aa: CASSVAGSNYGYTF; cdr3_nt: TGTGCCAGCAGCGTAGCAGGGTCAAACTATGGCTACACCTTC
clone_size: -; j_call: TRBJ2-1; d_call: -; v_call: TRBV5-6; cdr3_aa: CASNPDSHNEQFF; cdr3_nt: TGTGCCAGCAACCCGGACAGCCACAATGAGCAGTTCTTC
clone_size: -; j_call: TRBJ1-1; d_call: TRBD1; v_call: TRBV6-4; cdr3_aa: CASSDRQGEWDTEAFF; cdr3_nt: TGTGCCAGCAGTGACAGACAGGGGGAGTGGGACACTGAAGCTTTCTTT
clone_size: -; j_call: TRBJ2-1; d_call: TRBD1; v_call: TRBV4-3; cdr3_aa: CASSQFGTGSSRQFF; cdr3_nt: TGCGCCAGCAGCCAATTCGGGACAGGGTCGTCCAGGCAGTTCTTC
clone_size: -; j_call: TRBJ1-1; d_call: TRBD1; v_call: TRBV5-1; cdr3_aa: CASSLGTGETEAFF; cdr3_nt: TGCGCCAGCAGCTTGGGGACAGGGGAGACTGAAGCTTTCTTT
clone_size: few; j_call: TRBJ2-7; d_call: -; v_call: TRBV7-2; cdr3_aa: CASSLVGAGVYEQYF; cdr3_nt: TGTGCCAGCAGCTTAGTGGGGGCGGGGGTTTACGAGCAGTACTTC
clone_size: -; j_call: TRBJ2-5; d_call: TRBD2; v_call: TRBV9; cdr3_aa: CATSTGWGGSETQYF; cdr3_nt: TGTGCCACCTCGACCGGGTGGGGGGGGTCGGAGACCCAGTACTTC
clone_size: -; j_call: TRBJ1-1; d_call: -; v_call: TRBV27; cdr3_aa: CASSLNRGNTEAFF; cdr3_nt: TGTGCCAGCAGTTTAAATAGGGGGAACACTGAAGCTTTCTTT
clone_size: -; j_call: TRBJ1-5; d_call: -; v_call: TRBV19; cdr3_aa: CASSIQGANQPQHF; cdr3_nt: TGTGCCAGTAGTATACAAGGGGCCAATCAGCCCCAGCATTTT
clone_size: -; j_call: TRBJ2-7; d_call: -; v_call: TRBV28; cdr3_aa: CASSLAAGYEQYF; cdr3_nt: TGTGCCAGCAGCCTCGCCGCAGGGTACGAGCAGTACTTC
clone_size: -; j_call: TRBJ1-2; d_call: TRBD1; v_call: TRBV18; cdr3_aa: CASSSRQGEGYTF; cdr3_nt: TGTGCCAGCTCATCAAGACAGGGAGAGGGCTACACCTTC
clone_size: -; j_call: TRBJ2-3; d_call: TRBD2; v_call: TRBV5-1; cdr3_aa: CASSLLRGDTDTQYF; cdr3_nt: TGCGCCAGCAGCTTGTTACGGGGGGACACAGATACGCAGTATTTT
clone_size: few; j_call: TRBJ2-2; d_call: -; v_call: TRBV12-1; cdr3_aa: CASSLSEGAPNTGELFF; cdr3_nt: TGTGCCAGCAGCTTGAGTGAAGGGGCCCCGAACACCGGGGAGCTGTTTTTT
clone_size: -; j_call: TRBJ1-4; d_call: -; v_call: TRBV9; cdr3_aa: CASSPGGQNEKLFF; cdr3_nt: TGTGCCAGCAGCCCCGGCGGGCAGAATGAAAAACTGTTTTTT
clone_size: -; j_call: TRBJ2-3; d_call: -; v_call: TRBV4-3; cdr3_aa: CASSQDVRSTDTQYF; cdr3_nt: TGCGCCAGCAGCCAAGATGTTCGGAGCACAGATACGCAGTATTTT
clone_size: -; j_call: TRBJ1-4; d_call: TRBD1; v_call: TRBV9; cdr3_aa: CASRSTGGAGKLFF; cdr3_nt: TGTGCCAGCAGATCGACAGGGGGCGCAGGTAAACTGTTTTTT
clone_size: once; j_call: TRBJ2-3; d_call: TRBD2; v_call: TRBV4-3; cdr3_aa: CASSASGGQDTQYF; cdr3_nt: TGCGCCAGCAGTGCTAGCGGGGGGCAAGATACGCAGTATTTT
clone_size: once; j_call: TRBJ2-3; d_call: TRBD2; v_call: TRBV11-2; cdr3_aa: CASSLRGAGGDTQYF; cdr3_nt: TGTGCCAGCAGCCTCCGGGGAGCGGGAGGAGATACGCAGTATTTT
clone_size: -; j_call: TRBJ1-1; d_call: TRBD1; v_call: TRBV6-5; cdr3_aa: CASSRYPGGTEAFF; cdr3_nt: TGTGCCAGCAGTCGATACCCAGGGGGCACTGAAGCTTTCTTT
clone_size: -; j_call: TRBJ2-7; d_call: TRBD2; v_call: TRBV4-3; cdr3_aa: CASSRSSGRATYEQYF; cdr3_nt: TGCGCCAGCAGCCGGTCTAGCGGGAGGGCCACATACGAGCAGTACTTC
clone_size: once; j_call: TRBJ1-1; d_call: -; v_call: TRBV6-5; cdr3_aa: CASSYQGLNTEAFF; cdr3_nt: TGTGCCAGCAGTTACCAGGGGTTGAACACTGAAGCTTTCTTT
clone_size: -; j_call: TRBJ1-2; d_call: -; v_call: TRBV5-1; cdr3_aa: CASSLDRTPNYGYTF; cdr3_nt: TGCGCCAGCAGCTTGGACAGGACACCAAACTATGGCTACACCTTC
clone_size: -; j_call: TRBJ1-2; d_call: -; v_call: TRBV19; cdr3_aa: CASSITGSNYGYTF; cdr3_nt: TGTGCCAGTAGTATCACCGGGAGTAACTATGGCTACACCTTC
clone_size: -; j_call: TRBJ2-6; d_call: -; v_call: TRBV27; cdr3_aa: CASTRGESSGANVLTF; cdr3_nt: TGTGCCAGCACACGCGGCGAGAGCTCTGGGGCCAACGTCCTGACTTTC
clone_size: few; j_call: TRBJ1-5; d_call: -; v_call: TRBV6-1; cdr3_aa: CASSDTDLRPQHF; cdr3_nt: TGTGCCAGCAGCGACACTGACCTGAGGCCCCAGCATTTT
clone_size: -; j_call: TRBJ2-7; d_call: -; v_call: TRBV6-5; cdr3_aa: CASSPSRVFYEQYF; cdr3_nt: TGTGCCAGCAGTCCCTCCAGGGTTTTCTACGAGCAGTACTTC
clone_size: -; j_call: TRBJ1-2; d_call: TRBD1; v_call: TRBV5-1; cdr3_aa: CASRGQTGDYGYTF; cdr3_nt: TGCGCCAGCAGGGGACAGACCGGGGACTATGGCTACACCTTC
clone_size: -; j_call: TRBJ1-4; d_call: -; v_call: TRBV7-9; cdr3_aa: CASSLAPGNEKLFF; cdr3_nt: TGTGCCAGCAGCTTAGCTCCAGGGAATGAAAAACTGTTTTTT
clone_size: -; j_call: TRBJ1-2; d_call: TRBD1; v_call: TRBV6-1; cdr3_aa: CAGTPTGGWGYTF; cdr3_nt: TGTGCCGGTACCCCGACAGGGGGCTGGGGCTACACCTTC
clone_size: -; j_call: TRBJ1-6; d_call: -; v_call: TRBV6-5; cdr3_aa: CASSLRKLYNSPLHF; cdr3_nt: TGTGCCAGCAGTTTACGTAAACTCTATAATTCACCCCTCCACTTT
clone_size: -; j_call: TRBJ2-7; d_call: TRBD2; v_call: TRBV11-2; cdr3_aa: CASSSGVTGGPYQQYF; cdr3_nt: TGTGCCAGCAGCTCTGGAGTTACGGGAGGGCCTTACCAGCAGTACTTC
clone_size: -; j_call: TRBJ2-7; d_call: TRBD1; v_call: TRBV29-1; cdr3_aa: CSVVGDRAYEQYF; cdr3_nt: TGCAGCGTTGTGGGGGACAGGGCCTACGAGCAGTACTTC
clone_size: once; j_call: TRBJ1-1; d_call: -; v_call: TRBV6-5; cdr3_aa: CASTPTPNTEAFF; cdr3_nt: TGTGCCAGCACCCCAACACCGAACACTGAAGCTTTCTTT
clone_size: -; j_call: TRBJ2-1; d_call: TRBD2; v_call: TRBV5-5; cdr3_aa: CASSGRGTSGHNEQFF; cdr3_nt: TGTGCCAGCAGTGGGCGGGGGACTAGCGGGCACAATGAGCAGTTCTTC
clone_size: -; j_call: TRBJ2-1; d_call: TRBD2; v_call: TRBV10-3; cdr3_aa: CAIRKREVDEQFF; cdr3_nt: TGTGCCATCAGGAAGCGGGAGGTCGATGAGCAGTTCTTC
clone_size: -; j_call: TRBJ1-2; d_call: -; v_call: TRBV5-4; cdr3_aa: CASSLSRGLRDTNYGYTF; cdr3_nt: TGTGCCAGCAGCTTGAGTAGGGGATTGCGGGATACTAACTATGGCTACACCTTC
clone_size: -; j_call: TRBJ2-6; d_call: -; v_call: TRBV27; cdr3_aa: CASSQTGTGANVLTF; cdr3_nt: TGTGCCAGCAGTCAAACAGGGACTGGGGCCAACGTCCTGACTTTC
clone_size: few; j_call: TRBJ1-1; d_call: -; v_call: TRBV9; cdr3_aa: CASSVGTVAGEAFF; cdr3_nt: TGTGCCAGCAGCGTAGGGACGGTTGCGGGTGAAGCTTTCTTT
clone_size: -; j_call: TRBJ2-7; d_call: -; v_call: TRBV5-5; cdr3_aa: CASIPDTYPYEQYF; cdr3_nt: TGTGCCAGCATCCCCGACACGTACCCCTACGAGCAGTACTTC
clone_size: -; j_call: TRBJ1-4; d_call: TRBD1; v_call: TRBV6-5; cdr3_aa: CASRNRQGPNEKLFF; cdr3_nt: TGTGCCAGCAGAAACAGACAGGGGCCGAATGAAAAACTGTTTTTT
clone_size: -; j_call: TRBJ2-7; d_call: -; v_call: TRBV2; cdr3_aa: CASSEQGLGYEQYF; cdr3_nt: TGTGCCAGCAGTGAACAGGGACTGGGGTACGAGCAGTACTTC
clone_size: once; j_call: TRBJ2-1; d_call: -; v_call: TRBV4-1; cdr3_aa: CASSQSVAAVNEQFF; cdr3_nt: TGCGCCAGCAGCCAATCTGTTGCGGCCGTCAATGAGCAGTTCTTC
clone_size: -; j_call: TRBJ1-2; d_call: TRBD1; v_call: TRBV5-4; cdr3_aa: CASSPGTGVAYGYTF; cdr3_nt: TGTGCCAGCAGCCCGGGGACAGGGGTGGCCTATGGCTACACCTTC
clone_size: few; j_call: TRBJ2-1; d_call: TRBD2; v_call: TRBV15; cdr3_aa: CATSRARGSSGTDEQFF; cdr3_nt: TGTGCCACCAGCAGAGCTAGGGGGTCTAGCGGGACCGATGAGCAGTTCTTC